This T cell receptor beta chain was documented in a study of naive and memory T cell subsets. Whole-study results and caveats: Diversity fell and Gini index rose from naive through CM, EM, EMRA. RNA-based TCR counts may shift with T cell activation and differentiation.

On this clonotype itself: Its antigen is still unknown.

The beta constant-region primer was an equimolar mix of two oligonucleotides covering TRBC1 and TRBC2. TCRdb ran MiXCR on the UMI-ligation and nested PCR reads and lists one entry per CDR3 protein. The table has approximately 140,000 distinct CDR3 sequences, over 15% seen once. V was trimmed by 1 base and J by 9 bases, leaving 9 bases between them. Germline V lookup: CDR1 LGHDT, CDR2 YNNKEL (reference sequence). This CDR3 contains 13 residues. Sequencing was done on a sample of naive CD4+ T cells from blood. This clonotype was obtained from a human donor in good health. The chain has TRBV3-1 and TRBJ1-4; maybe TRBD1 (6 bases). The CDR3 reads CASSQGTVKKLFF. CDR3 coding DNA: TGTGCCAGCAGCCAAGGGACAGTCAAAAAACTGTTTTTT. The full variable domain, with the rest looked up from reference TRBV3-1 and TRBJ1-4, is DTAVSQTPKYLVTQMGNDKSIKCEQNLGHDTMYWYKQDSKKFLKIMFSYNNKELIINETVPNRFSPKSPDKAHLNLHINSLELGDSAVYFCASSQGTVKKLFFGSGTQLSVL.